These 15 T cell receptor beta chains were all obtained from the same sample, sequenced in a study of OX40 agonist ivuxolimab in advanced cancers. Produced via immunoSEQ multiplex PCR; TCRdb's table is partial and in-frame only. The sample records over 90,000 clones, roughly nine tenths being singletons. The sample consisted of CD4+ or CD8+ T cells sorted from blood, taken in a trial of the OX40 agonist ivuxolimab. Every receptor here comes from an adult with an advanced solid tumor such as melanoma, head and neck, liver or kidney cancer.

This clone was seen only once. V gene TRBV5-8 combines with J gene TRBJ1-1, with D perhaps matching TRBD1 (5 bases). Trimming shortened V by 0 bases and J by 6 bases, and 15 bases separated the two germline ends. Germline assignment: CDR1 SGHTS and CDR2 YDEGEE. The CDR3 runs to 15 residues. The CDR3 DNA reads TGTGCCAGCAGCTTGGTAAGGGACGGAACCCCTGAAGCTTTCTTT. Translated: CASSLVRDGTPEAFF.

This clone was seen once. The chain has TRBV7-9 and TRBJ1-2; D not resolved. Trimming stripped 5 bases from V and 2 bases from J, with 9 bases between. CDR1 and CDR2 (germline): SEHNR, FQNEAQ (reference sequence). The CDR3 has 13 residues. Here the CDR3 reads CASSAGSNYGYTF. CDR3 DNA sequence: TGTGCCAGCAGCGCCGGGTCCAACTATGGCTACACCTTC.

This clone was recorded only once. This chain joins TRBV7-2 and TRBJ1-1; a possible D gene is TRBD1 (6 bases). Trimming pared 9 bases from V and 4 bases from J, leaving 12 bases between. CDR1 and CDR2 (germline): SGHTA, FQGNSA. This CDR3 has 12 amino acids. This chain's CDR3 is CASTRGGTEAFF. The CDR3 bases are TGTGCCAGTACTAGGGGGGGCACTGAAGCTTTCTTT.

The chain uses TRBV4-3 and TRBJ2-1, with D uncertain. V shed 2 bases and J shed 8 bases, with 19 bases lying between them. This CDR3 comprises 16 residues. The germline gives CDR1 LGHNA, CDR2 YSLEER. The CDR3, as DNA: TGCGCCAGCAGCCAACAAGCGAGACCGGCTTTGGATGAGCAGTTCTTC. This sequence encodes CASSQQARPALDEQFF.

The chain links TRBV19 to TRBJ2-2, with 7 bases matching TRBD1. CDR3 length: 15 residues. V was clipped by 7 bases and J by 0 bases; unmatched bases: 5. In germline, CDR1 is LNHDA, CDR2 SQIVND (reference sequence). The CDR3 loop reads CASTTGTANTGELFF. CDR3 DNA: TGTGCCAGTACGACCGGGACAGCGAACACCGGGGAGCTGTTTTTT.

This CDR3 is CASSVEEGRGIGTDTQYF. For the CDR3, the DNA is TGTGCCAGCAGCGTAGAAGAAGGAAGGGGCATTGGCACAGATACGCAGTATTTT. The V call is TRBV9, the J call TRBJ2-3; D may be TRBD1 (5 bases). The CDR3 loop spans 18 amino acids. Germline CDR1 and CDR2: SGDLS and YYNGEE. Trimming shortened V by 0 bases and J by 1 base, and 18 bases separated the two germline ends.

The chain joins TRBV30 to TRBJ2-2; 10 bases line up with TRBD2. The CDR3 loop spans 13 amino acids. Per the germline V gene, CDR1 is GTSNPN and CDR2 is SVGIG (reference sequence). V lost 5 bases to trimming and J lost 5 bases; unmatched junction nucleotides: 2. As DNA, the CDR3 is TGTGCCTGGGAGCGGGGGGGAACCGGGGAGCTGTTTTTT. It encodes CAWERGGTGELFF.

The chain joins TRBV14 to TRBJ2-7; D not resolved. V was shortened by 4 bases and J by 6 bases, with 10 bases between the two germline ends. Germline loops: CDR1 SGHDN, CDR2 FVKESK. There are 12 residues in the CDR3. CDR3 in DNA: TGTGCCAGCAGCCCAGGCTGGCGCGAGCAGTACTTC. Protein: CASSPGWREQYF.

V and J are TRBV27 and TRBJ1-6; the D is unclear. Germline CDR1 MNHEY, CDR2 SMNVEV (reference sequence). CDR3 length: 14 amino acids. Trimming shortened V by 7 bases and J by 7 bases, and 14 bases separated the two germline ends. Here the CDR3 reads CASKIERENSPLHF. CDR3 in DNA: TGTGCCAGCAAAATTGAGAGGGAGAATTCACCCCTCCACTTT.

CDR3 protein: CSVAGTSNEKLFF. For the CDR3, the DNA is TGCAGCGTAGCCGGGACGTCTAATGAAAAACTGTTTTTT. The chain couples TRBV29-1 to TRBJ1-4, with a possible D match to TRBD1 (5 bases). The CDR3 contains 13 residues. Trimming pared 6 bases from V and 3 bases from J, leaving 11 bases between. Germline loops: CDR1 SQVTM, CDR2 ANQGSEA.

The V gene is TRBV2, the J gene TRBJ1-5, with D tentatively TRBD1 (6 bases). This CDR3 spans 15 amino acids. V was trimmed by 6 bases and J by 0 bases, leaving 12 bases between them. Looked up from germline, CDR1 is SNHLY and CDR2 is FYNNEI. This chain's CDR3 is CASRDSSYSNQPQHF. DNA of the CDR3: TGTGCCAGCAGGGACAGCAGTTATAGCAATCAGCCCCAGCATTTT.

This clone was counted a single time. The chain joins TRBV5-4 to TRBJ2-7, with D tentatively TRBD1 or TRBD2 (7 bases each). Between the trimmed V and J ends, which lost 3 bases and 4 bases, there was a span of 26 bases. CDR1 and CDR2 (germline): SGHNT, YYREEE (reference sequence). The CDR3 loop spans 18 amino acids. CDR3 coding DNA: TGTGCCAGCAGCTACAACAGGGGAGGGATGACCCACGCGTACGAGCAGTACTTC. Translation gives CASSYNRGGMTHAYEQYF.

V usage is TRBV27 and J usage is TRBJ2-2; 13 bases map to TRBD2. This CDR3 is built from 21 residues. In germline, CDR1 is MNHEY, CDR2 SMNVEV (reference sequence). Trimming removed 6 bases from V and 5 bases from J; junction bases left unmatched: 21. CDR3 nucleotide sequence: TGTGCCAGCAGCCACATCACCGGGACTAGCGGGACCTACGGCGGGACCGGGGAGCTGTTTTTT. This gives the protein CASSHITGTSGTYGGTGELFF.

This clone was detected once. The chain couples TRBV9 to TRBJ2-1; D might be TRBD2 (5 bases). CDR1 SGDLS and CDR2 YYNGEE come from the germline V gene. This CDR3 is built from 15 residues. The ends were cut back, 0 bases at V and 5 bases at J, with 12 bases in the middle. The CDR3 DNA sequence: TGTGCCAGCAGCGTAGGGGGTACGGGAAACAATGAGCAGTTCTTC. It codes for CASSVGGTGNNEQFF.

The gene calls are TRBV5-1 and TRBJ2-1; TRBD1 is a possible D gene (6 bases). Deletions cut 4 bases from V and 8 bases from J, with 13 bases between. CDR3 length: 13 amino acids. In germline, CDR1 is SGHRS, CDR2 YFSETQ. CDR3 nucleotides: TGCGCCAGCAGCCTACCAGGGGCGGATGAGCAGTTCTTC. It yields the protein CASSLPGADEQFF.